A selection of T cell receptor beta chains follows, all from one sample in a study of blood T cell repertoires in COVID-19. Data came from immunoSEQ multiplex PCR; TCRdb stores just in-frame clones and leaves some out. Altogether fewer than 120,000 clones are present, roughly 76% being singletons, with the ten largest covering around 7.3%. The sequenced sample was peripheral blood. The receptors were sampled from a woman between 55 and 75 years old with acute or convalescent COVID-19. CDR3s include the opening cysteine and the closing phenylalanine or tryptophan. A D gene is named only where the DNA matches it firmly. Size is omitted from some rows. Given values are once, few, many or a class for expanded clones.

TRBV9,few,TRBD2,TRBJ2-3,TGTGCCAGCAGCGTCCTCGGGACGGGGGGATCGACAGATACGCAGTATTTT,CASSVLGTGGSTDTQYF
TRBV7-8,-,-,TRBJ1-5,TGTGCCAGCAGCTTAATAATCGCAGGGGCAAGCAATCAGCCCCAGCATTTT,CASSLIIAGASNQPQHF
TRBV7-2,-,TRBD1,TRBJ1-2,TGTGCCAGCAGCTCGCGGGACAGGGGAGTTTTAGACTATGGCTACACCTTC,CASSSRDRGVLDYGYTF
TRBV7-8,many,TRBD1,TRBJ1-2,TGTGCCAGCCCAACCCAGGGGGCCGAATATGGCTACACCTTC,CASPTQGAEYGYTF
TRBV12-2,-,-,TRBJ1-6,TGTGCAAGTCGCTCGCAGGTGTCGCCGAAAAACTATAATTCACCCCTCCACTTT,CASRSQVSPKNYNSPLHF
TRBV5-4,-,TRBD1,TRBJ2-3,TGTGCCAGCAGCTTGGGAATGGGACAGGGGGGGTCAGATACGCAGTATTTT,CASSLGMGQGGSDTQYF
TRBV4-2,once,-,TRBJ1-1,TGTGCCAGCAGCCTAAAACTTACCGGGACTGAAGCTTTCTTT,CASSLKLTGTEAFF
TRBV5-5,-,TRBD2,TRBJ2-3,TGTGCCAGCAGCTTGGACGGCGGGGGTAATACGCAGTATTTT,CASSLDGGGNTQYF
TRBV14,few,TRBD2,TRBJ2-2,TGTGCCAGCAGCCAAGCTAGCGGAACAGCGAACACCGGGGAGCTGTTTTTT,CASSQASGTANTGELFF
TRBV19,-,-,TRBJ1-5,TGTGCCAGTAGTATAGGAGGGCAGGGGTCTAGGAATCAGCCCCAGCATTTT,CASSIGGQGSRNQPQHF
TRBV28,few,TRBD1,TRBJ1-1,TGTGCCAGCTGCTCGCCGGGACAGGGGAACGCTGAAGCTTTCTTT,CASCSPGQGNAEAFF
TRBV6-5,-,-,TRBJ1-1,TGTGCCAGCAGTTACTCGAATCGGTACACTGAAGCTTTCTTT,CASSYSNRYTEAFF
TRBV19,-,TRBD1,TRBJ2-2,TGTGCCAGCCGCGACAGGGCCCCAACCGGGGAGCTGTTTTTT,CASRDRAPTGELFF
TRBV11-2,-,TRBD2,TRBJ2-7,TGTGCCAGCAGCTTAGATGCAGGGAGGGACGAGCAGTACTTC,CASSLDAGRDEQYF
TRBV5-1,once,TRBD2,TRBJ2-3,TGCGCCAGCAGCTTCAGCCTTAGCGGGGGGCCCGATACGCAGTATTTT,CASSFSLSGGPDTQYF
TRBV28,-,-,TRBJ2-3,TGTGCCAGCAGTACAAGCCGCCGCAGGGGCCACCTACCTCTGGGAGATACGCAGTATTTT,CASSTSRRRGHLPLGDTQYF
TRBV21-1,-,-,TRBJ1-4,TGTGCCAGCAGCAAGTGGGCAATCAGGGCCGCCGCAACTAATGAAAAACTGTTTTTT,CASSKWAIRAAATNEKLFF
TRBV19,-,-,TRBJ1-6,TGTGCCAGTAGTATGGAGGGCTCACCCCTCCACTTT,CASSMEGSPLHF
TRBV13,few,-,TRBJ1-1,TGTGCCAGCAGCTTAGGGGCCCTGGCCACTGAAGCTTTCTTT,CASSLGALATEAFF
TRBV3-1/TRBV3-2,-,-,TRBJ1-5,TGTGCCAGCAGCCAAGATGGGAGGTTGGGACAGCCCCAGCATTTT,CASSQDGRLGQPQHF
TRBV6-5,-,-,TRBJ1-5,TGTGCCAGCAGTCACGGACAGAACAATCAGCCCCAGCATTTT,CASSHGQNNQPQHF
TRBV25-1,-,TRBD1,TRBJ1-2,TGTGCCAGCAGCCCGGGACAGGGAGGTGGCTACACCTTC,CASSPGQGGGYTF
TRBV6-5,-,TRBD1,TRBJ1-2,TGTGCCAGCACCCAATTCAGGGGGTCCGGCTACACCTTC,CASTQFRGSGYTF
TRBV19,-,TRBD1,TRBJ1-2,TGTGCCAGTAGTTCCGGGACAGGGGGCTCTCTTAGCCGTGGCTACACCTTC,CASSSGTGGSLSRGYTF
TRBV29-1,-,-,TRBJ1-2,TGCAGCGTCTCGGGAACACGCTATGGCTACACCTTC,CSVSGTRYGYTF
TRBV28,-,-,TRBJ1-2,TGTGCCAGCAGCGCACCGAGAGAGGGTAACTATGGCTACACCTTC,CASSAPREGNYGYTF
TRBV7-9,-,-,TRBJ2-1,TGTGCCAGCAGCTTAGACGGGGGGCGTGAGCAGTTCTTC,CASSLDGGREQFF
TRBV18,-,-,TRBJ1-2,TGTGCCAGCTCACCCCCAGATGCTAACTATGGCTACACCTTC,CASSPPDANYGYTF
TRBV5-4,-,-,TRBJ2-3,TGTGCCAGCAGCTTGGCGCGAGATACGCAGTATTTT,CASSLARDTQYF
TRBV5-6,few,TRBD2,TRBJ2-2,TGTGCCAGCAGCTTGGGACTAGCGGGGTCGGGGGAGCTGTTTTTT,CASSLGLAGSGELFF
TRBV5-4,few,TRBD1,TRBJ1-6,TGTGCCAGCAGCGCTGGACAGGGGGCGGGCGGCTATTCACCCCTCCACTTT,CASSAGQGAGGYSPLHF
TRBV5-1,many,TRBD1,TRBJ1-2,TGCGCCAGCAGCTTGGGACAGGGGAGGGAAGGCTACACCTTC,CASSLGQGREGYTF
TRBV30,many,TRBD1,TRBJ1-1,TGTGCCTGGAGCCTTGGGACAGGGGAAACTGAAGCTTTCTTT,CAWSLGTGETEAFF
TRBV28,few,-,TRBJ2-7,TGTGCCAGCAACGGGCAGGGGACGACCTACGAGCAGTACTTC,CASNGQGTTYEQYF
TRBV15,once,TRBD2,TRBJ2-1,TGTGCCACCAGCGGCCAACTAGCGGGGGGCTACAATGAGCAGTTCTTC,CATSGQLAGGYNEQFF